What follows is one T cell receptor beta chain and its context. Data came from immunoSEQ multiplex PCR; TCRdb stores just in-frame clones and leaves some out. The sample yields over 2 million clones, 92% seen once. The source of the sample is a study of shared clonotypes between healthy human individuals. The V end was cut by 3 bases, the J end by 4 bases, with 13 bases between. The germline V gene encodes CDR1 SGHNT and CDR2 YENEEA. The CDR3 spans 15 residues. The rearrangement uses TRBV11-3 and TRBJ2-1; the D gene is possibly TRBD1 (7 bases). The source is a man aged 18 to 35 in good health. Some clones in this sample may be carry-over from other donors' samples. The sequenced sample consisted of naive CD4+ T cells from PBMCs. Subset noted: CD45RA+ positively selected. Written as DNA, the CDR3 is TGTGCCAGCAGCTTTTGGAGGGGGCTTTACAATGAGCAGTTCTTC. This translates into CASSFWRGLYNEQFF.